One T cell receptor (beta chain) is described in this entry. Antigen unknown. The sample originates from a study of metastatic and nonmetastatic thyroid tumors. On the study more broadly: A comparison of repertoires was made across blood and tumor or nodule tissue from malignant and benign thyroid patients.

All patients were untreated before thyroid surgery. The germline CDR1 and CDR2 sequences are SGHRS and YFSETQ. The length of the CDR3 is 16 residues. The V and J ends lost 2 bases and 4 bases, in that order; junction bases with no gene match: 2. As processed by the authors: Across clinicopathological groups, CDR3 differences served as the basis for building a distant-metastasis classifier for papillary thyroid cancer. TCRdb re-clonotyped the PCR reads via MiXCR. In this record, the V and J calls reflect TCRdb's handling and not the investigators' own analysis. The sample has some 20,000 clones; approximately 14% are singletons. General study findings and limits: Compared with benign nodules, malignant thyroid tumors were reported to have significantly higher TCR beta diversity in both blood and tumor.

The TCR comes from a female donor with papillary thyroid cancer or a benign thyroid nodule (not recorded which). Some clones in this sample may be carry-over from other donors' samples. V is TRBV5-1 and J is TRBJ2-2; 13 bases line up with TRBD2. The sequenced sample consisted of blood. CDR3 bases: TGCGCCAGCAGCTTTGGACTAGCGGGAGTCACCGGGGAGCTGTTTTTT. This gives the protein CASSFGLAGVTGELFF.